One sample yielded the 15 T cell receptor beta chains listed below, sequenced in a study of OX40 agonist ivuxolimab in advanced cancers. Produced via immunoSEQ multiplex PCR; TCRdb's table is partial and in-frame only. The data show tens of thousands of clones, about 91% seen once. Specimen: CD4+ or CD8+ T cells sorted from blood, collected in a trial of the OX40 agonist ivuxolimab. The receptors shown here come from an adult with an advanced solid tumor such as melanoma, head and neck, liver or kidney cancer.

CDR3 protein: CASSPADRSNGYTF. The DNA of the CDR3 is TGTGCCAGCTCACCCGCGGACAGATCAAATGGCTACACCTTC. The chain recombines TRBV18 with TRBJ1-2, with TRBD1 as a possible D gene (6 bases). V was cut by 3 bases and J by 6 bases, with 14 bases left in between. The CDR3 contains 14 residues. Germline CDR1 is KGHSH and CDR2 is LQKENI.

This clone was seen once. The V call is TRBV27, the J call TRBJ2-2, with 9 bases identical to TRBD1. V trimming: 6 bases; J trimming: 5 bases; junction bases outside the gene matches: 7. The CDR3 length is 15 residues. CDR1 and CDR2 from the germline V gene are MNHEY and SMNVEV (reference sequence). This chain's CDR3 is CASSSQGAGTGELFF. The CDR3 region has the DNA TGTGCCAGCAGCTCACAGGGGGCGGGAACCGGGGAGCTGTTTTTT.

V gene TRBV7-2 combines with J gene TRBJ2-2, with D perhaps TRBD2 (5 bases). Deletions cut 4 bases from V and 7 bases from J, with 16 bases between. Germline-derived CDR1 and CDR2 are SGHTA and FQGNSA. There are 15 residues in the CDR3. This CDR3 reads CASSWRTAGNGELFF. In DNA form, the CDR3 reads TGTGCCAGCAGCTGGCGAACCGCCGGGAACGGGGAGCTGTTTTTT.

This clone was recorded a few times. The chain is built from TRBV11-2 and TRBJ2-1; 11 bases are shared with TRBD2. Germline assignment: CDR1 SGHAT and CDR2 FQNNGV. Trimming took 6 bases from V and 8 from J; bases not matched to a gene: 9. The CDR3 runs to 15 residues. The CDR3 sequence is CASRLGWTSGYEQFF. The CDR3 DNA sequence: TGTGCCAGCAGACTAGGATGGACTAGCGGGTATGAGCAGTTCTTC.

The V call is TRBV7-2, the J call TRBJ2-7; D may be TRBD2 (6 bases). The CDR3 sequence is 15 residues long. The germline V gene encodes CDR1 SGHTA and CDR2 FQGNSA. V was cut by 3 bases and J by 3 bases, with 15 bases left in between. The CDR3 spells CASSFSSGSHYEQYF. The CDR3 DNA follows: TGTGCCAGCAGCTTCTCGAGCGGGTCCCACTACGAGCAGTACTTC.

The chain uses TRBV7-9 and TRBJ2-3; D may be TRBD1 or TRBD2 (5 bases each). V lost 0 bases and J 4 bases, leaving 14 bases between the germline ends. This CDR3 is 16 amino acids long. The germline V gene has CDR1 SEHNR and CDR2 FQNEAQ (reference sequence). The CDR3 coding sequence is TGTGCCAGCAGCTTAGCAAGTTGGGGGACCGCAGATACGCAGTATTTT. This gives the protein CASSLASWGTADTQYF.

V is TRBV7-9 and J is TRBJ2-6; perhaps TRBD2 as D (6 bases). This CDR3 region has 18 residues. Germline assignment: CDR1 SEHNR and CDR2 FQNEAQ (reference sequence). V shed 2 bases and J shed 2 bases, with 16 bases lying between them. The CDR3 DNA reads TGTGCCAGCAGCTTACTCGGGAGCTCACTCACTGGGGCCAACGTCCTGACTTTC. As protein: CASSLLGSSLTGANVLTF.

The chain recombines TRBV9 with TRBJ2-3; 7 nucleotides match TRBD2. Germline V gene data show CDR1 as SGDLS and CDR2 as YYNGEE. This CDR3 is built from 15 residues. The junction had 7 bases not matched to a gene; V was cut back by 2 bases and J by 4 bases. The CDR3 sequence: CASSVGRTSSDTQYF. CDR3 sequence (DNA): TGTGCCAGCAGCGTGGGGAGGACTAGTTCAGATACGCAGTATTTT.

This sequence joins TRBV10-1 and TRBJ2-7, with D possibly being TRBD2 (6 bases). Trimming stripped 4 bases from V and 6 bases from J, with 16 bases between. Germline V gene lookup returns CDR1 WNHNN and CDR2 SYGVQD (reference sequence). The CDR3 runs to 14 residues. DNA of the CDR3: TGCGCCAGCAGTGCCCAGGACCCCGGGGGCGAGCAGTACTTC. Translation: CASSAQDPGGEQYF.

The J gene is TRBJ2-5, the V gene TRBV6-1; TRBD2 agrees at 7 bases. Per the germline V gene, CDR1 is MNHNS and CDR2 is SASEGT. The CDR3 runs 14 residues. The trim removed 7 bases at V and 5 bases at J, leaving 10 bases unmatched. CDR3: CASILAGASETQYF. CDR3 coding DNA: TGTGCCAGCATTCTTGCGGGAGCGAGTGAGACCCAGTACTTC.

This rearrangement joins TRBV7-8 to TRBJ2-2; TRBD1 matches 7 bases. V shed 4 bases and J 6 bases; nucleotides not matched to a gene: 11. CDR1 is SGHVS, CDR2 FQNEAQ, per germline. CDR3 length: 16 amino acids. This chain's CDR3 is CASSSSDRVGAGELFF. In DNA form, the CDR3 reads TGTGCCAGCAGCTCCTCCGACAGGGTCGGGGCCGGGGAGCTGTTTTTT.

The chain couples TRBV7-9 to TRBJ1-2; D is unresolved. The CDR3 loop spans 16 amino acids. Trimming took 5 bases from V and 5 from J, leaving 21 bases between them. Germline V lookup: CDR1 SEHNR, CDR2 FQNEAQ (reference sequence). The CDR3 loop reads CASSPPFTPLGYGYTF. The CDR3 coding sequence is TGTGCCAGCAGCCCCCCGTTTACGCCCCTGGGTTATGGCTACACCTTC. The full variable domain, completed using reference TRBV7-9 and TRBJ1-2, is DTGVSQNPRHKITKRGQNVTFRCDPISEHNRLYWYRQTLGQGPEFLTYFQNEAQLEKSRLLSDRFSAERPKGSFSTLEIQRTEQGDSAMYLCASSPPFTPLGYGYTFGSGTRLTVV.

This sequence joins TRBV19 and TRBJ2-7, with D possibly being TRBD1 (5 bases). The CDR3 loop spans 15 amino acids. Germline CDR1 reads LNHDA; CDR2 reads SQIVND (reference sequence). The V and J ends lost 0 bases and 2 bases respectively, with 11 bases between them. The CDR3 spells CASSIDGQGPYEQYF. In DNA form, the CDR3 reads TGTGCCAGTAGTATAGATGGACAAGGGCCCTACGAGCAGTACTTC.

CDR3 coding DNA: TGCGCCAGCAGCCACGGCGGGGGACAGGGGATGTACGAGCAGTACTTC. This gives the protein CASSHGGGQGMYEQYF. V and J are TRBV4-1 and TRBJ2-5; TRBD1 matches 10 bases. The DNA end is more similar to TRBJ2-7, so the J call may be wrong. The germline gives CDR1 MGHRA, CDR2 YSYEKL. The CDR3 contains 16 residues.

The V gene is TRBV18, the J gene TRBJ1-1, with D possibly being TRBD1 (5 bases). The CDR3 has 15 amino acids. Germline V lookup: CDR1 KGHSH, CDR2 LQKENI. V dropped 5 bases and J dropped 7 bases, with 20 bases sitting between them. Here the CDR3 reads CASSIARVGLGEAFF. The DNA of the CDR3 is TGTGCCAGCTCAATTGCCAGGGTAGGCTTGGGTGAAGCTTTCTTT.